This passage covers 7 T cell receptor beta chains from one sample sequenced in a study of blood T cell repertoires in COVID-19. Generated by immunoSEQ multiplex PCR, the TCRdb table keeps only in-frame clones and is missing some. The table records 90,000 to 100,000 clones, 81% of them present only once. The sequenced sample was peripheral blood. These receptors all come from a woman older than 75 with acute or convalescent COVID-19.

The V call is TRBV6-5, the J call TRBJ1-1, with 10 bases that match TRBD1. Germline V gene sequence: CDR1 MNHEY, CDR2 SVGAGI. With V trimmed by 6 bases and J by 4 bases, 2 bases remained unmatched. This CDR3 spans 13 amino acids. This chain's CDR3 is CASSWDRGTEAFF. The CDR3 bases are TGTGCCAGCAGCTGGGACAGGGGCACTGAAGCTTTCTTT.

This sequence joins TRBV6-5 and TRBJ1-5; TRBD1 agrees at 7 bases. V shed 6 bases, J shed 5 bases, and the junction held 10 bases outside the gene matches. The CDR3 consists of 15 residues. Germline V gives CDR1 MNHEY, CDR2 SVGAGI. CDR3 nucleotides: TGTGCCAGCAGGCCCGCAGACAGGGTTTATCAGCCCCAGCATTTT. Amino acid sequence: CASRPADRVYQPQHF.

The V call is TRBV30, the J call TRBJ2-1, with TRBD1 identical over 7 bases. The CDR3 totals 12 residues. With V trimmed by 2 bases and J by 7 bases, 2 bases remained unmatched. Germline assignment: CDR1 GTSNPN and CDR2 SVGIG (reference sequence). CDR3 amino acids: CAWSTGANEQFF. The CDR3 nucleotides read TGTGCCTGGAGTACAGGGGCAAATGAGCAGTTCTTC.

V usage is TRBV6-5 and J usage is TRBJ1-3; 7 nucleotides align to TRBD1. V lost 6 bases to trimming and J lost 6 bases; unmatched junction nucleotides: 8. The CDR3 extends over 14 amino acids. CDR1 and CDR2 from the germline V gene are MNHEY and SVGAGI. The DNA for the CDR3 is TGTGCCAGCAGCCACAGACAGGGTGAAAACACCATATATTTT. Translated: CASSHRQGENTIYF.

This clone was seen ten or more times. The CDR3 sequence is CASRVGLGNSPLHF. DNA for the CDR3: TGTGCCAGCAGGGTGGGACTTGGAAATTCACCCCTCCACTTT. The genes are TRBV6-5 and TRBJ1-6; D is possibly TRBD1 (5 bases). Germline V lookup: CDR1 MNHEY, CDR2 SVGAGI. Trimming removed 6 bases from V and 7 bases from J, with 13 bases in between. The CDR3 has 14 residues.

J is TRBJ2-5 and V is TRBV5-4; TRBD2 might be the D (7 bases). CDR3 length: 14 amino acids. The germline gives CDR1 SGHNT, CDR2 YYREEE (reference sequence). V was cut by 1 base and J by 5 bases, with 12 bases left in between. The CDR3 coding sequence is TGTGCCAGCAGCTTGACGGGGGGCCGGGAGACCCAGTACTTC. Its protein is CASSLTGGRETQYF. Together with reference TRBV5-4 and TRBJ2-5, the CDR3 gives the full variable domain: ETGVTQSPTHLIKTRGQQVTLRCSSQSGHNTVSWYQQALGQGPQFIFQYYREEENGRGNFPPRFSGLQFPNYSSELNVNALELDDSALYLCASSLTGGRETQYFGPGTRLLVL.

The CDR3: CASSLVSTGGNSNSPLHF. The CDR3, as DNA: TGTGCCAGCAGCTTAGTATCGACAGGGGGCAACTCTAATTCACCCCTCCACTTT. The chain recombines TRBV7-9 with TRBJ1-6; 10 bases line up with TRBD1. The junction had 9 bases not matched to a gene; V was cut back by 1 base and J by 6 bases. The germline CDR1 and CDR2 sequences are SEHNR and FQNEAQ (reference sequence). CDR3 length equals 18 residues.